Sequencing of this T cell receptor beta chain was carried out in a study of cytomegalovirus exposure and HLA in healthy donors. Repertoires were generated with immunoSEQ multiplex PCR, while TCRdb's copy carries only in-frame clones and drops some. Among about 150,000 clones listed, roughly 86% were seen once. The study drew the donors from its roughly 110-subject validation cohort, separate from the roughly 670-subject first cohort. The CDR3 runs to 15 residues. CDR1 is SGHTA and CDR2 is FQGNSA in the germline V gene. Trimming stripped 1 base from V and 3 bases from J, with 12 bases between. The specimen sequenced was PBMCs. The receptor's source is a human donor in good health. The chain has TRBV7-2 and TRBJ1-1, with D possibly being TRBD1 (5 bases). The CDR3 coding sequence is TGTGCCAGCAGCTTAGTCGGAGGGGTTGACACTGAAGCTTTCTTT. Translating it yields CASSLVGGVDTEAFF.